The 28 T cell receptor beta chains below come from one sample, sequenced in a study of technical replicates of blood from several donors. TCRdb keeps only in-frame clones here, not all; method: immunoSEQ multiplex PCR. The sample shows 75,000 or so clones, 90% to 95% of them seen only once. The specimen was T cells isolated from PBMCs. These receptors were obtained from a human donor in good health.

The gene calls are TRBV7-8 and TRBJ1-2; 8 bases line up with TRBD1. Germline CDR1 is SGHVS and CDR2 is FQNEAQ. The CDR3 runs to 14 residues. Trimming cost V 5 bases and J 4 bases; bases outside gene matches: 6. The CDR3 region is CASSPRTGSYGYTF. The CDR3 DNA sequence: TGTGCCAGCAGCCCGCGGACAGGGAGCTATGGCTACACCTTC.

V is TRBV7-3 and J is TRBJ1-4; possible D gene TRBD1, 5 bases. V dropped 5 bases and J dropped 3 bases, with 19 bases sitting between them. The CDR3 runs to 17 residues. CDR1 SGHTA and CDR2 FQGTGA come from the germline V gene. The CDR3, as DNA: TGTGCCAGCAGCCCGTTGCTTATGTCCAGGGCTAATGAAAAACTGTTTTTT. Translated, it gives CASSPLLMSRANEKLFF.

This clone showed up just a few times. The J gene is TRBJ2-7, the V gene TRBV2; 7 nucleotides match TRBD1. The CDR3 sequence is 13 residues long. Germline V CDR1 and CDR2: SNHLY, FYNNEI. V was pared by 8 bases and J by 0 bases, with 4 bases of the junction left unmatched. In DNA form, the CDR3 reads TGTGCCAGCCGGGGACAGAGCTCCTACGAGCAGTACTTC. This gives the protein CASRGQSSYEQYF.

This rearrangement joins TRBV28 to TRBJ1-5; D is uncertain. V was pared by 6 bases and J by 7 bases, with 10 bases between. CDR1 is MDHEN, CDR2 SYDVKM, per germline. This CDR3 spans 12 amino acids. The CDR3: CASRIFRQPQHF. The CDR3 nucleotides are TGTGCCAGCAGAATCTTCAGACAGCCCCAGCATTTT.

The chain carries TRBV9 and TRBJ1-1; possibly TRBD1 for D (5 bases). Germline V gives CDR1 SGDLS, CDR2 YYNGEE. This CDR3 has 15 amino acids. V lost 4 bases and J lost 4, with 17 bases in between. The CDR3 loop is CASSPGWGGGTEAFF. The DNA for the CDR3 is TGTGCCAGCAGCCCCGGGTGGGGGGGAGGCACTGAAGCTTTCTTT.

The genes are TRBV7-8 and TRBJ1-1; 8 bases agree with TRBD1. The CDR3 runs 15 residues. With V trimmed by 4 bases and J by 0 bases, 4 bases remained unmatched. In germline, CDR1 is SGHVS, CDR2 FQNEAQ. CDR3 in amino acids: CASSSGTGMNTEAFF. DNA for the CDR3: TGTGCCAGCAGCTCGGGGACAGGAATGAACACTGAAGCTTTCTTT.

The chain carries TRBV19 and TRBJ2-7; 9 bases fit TRBD1. CDR1 is LNHDA, CDR2 SQIVND, per germline (reference sequence). The CDR3 length is 14 residues. V was pared by 7 bases and J by 2 bases, with 6 bases of the junction left unmatched. CDR3 DNA: TGTGCCAGTAAAGTCGGGACAGGGCCCTACGAGCAGTACTTC. Protein: CASKVGTGPYEQYF. Complete variable domain (other parts from reference TRBV19 and TRBJ2-7): DGGITQSPKYLFRKEGQNVTLSCEQNLNHDAMYWYRQDPGQGLRLIYYSQIVNDFQKGDIAEGYSVSREKKESFPLTVTSAQKNPTAFYLCASKVGTGPYEQYFGPGTRLTVT.

In this sample, this clone turned up once. The chain is built from TRBV6-4 and TRBJ2-7, with 8 bases that match TRBD1. The ends lost 6 bases at V and 0 bases at J; junction bases unmatched: 7. The germline CDR1 and CDR2 sequences are MRHNA and SNTAGT. The CDR3 covers 15 residues. CDR3 protein: CASRRGQGFSYEQYF. CDR3 in DNA: TGTGCCAGCAGAAGAGGACAGGGATTCTCCTACGAGCAGTACTTC.

This clone appeared a single time. The chain links TRBV11-2 to TRBJ2-2, with D possibly TRBD1 on 5 matching bases. Trimming shortened V by 1 base and J by 3 bases, and 12 bases separated the two germline ends. The CDR3 is 16 amino acids. The germline V gene encodes CDR1 SGHAT and CDR2 FQNNGV. CDR3 nucleotides: TGTGCCAGCAGCTTAGTATTAATAGGGGACACCGGGGAGCTGTTTTTT. Translated, it gives CASSLVLIGDTGELFF.

The gene calls are TRBV4-1 and TRBJ2-3; 9 nucleotides match TRBD2. The V and J ends lost 1 base and 1 base, in that order; junction bases with no gene match: 0. The CDR3 runs to 15 residues. CDR1 and CDR2 (germline): MGHRA, YSYEKL. In DNA, the CDR3 is TGCGCCAGCAGCCAAGCTAGCGGGGGCACAGATACGCAGTATTTT. This sequence encodes CASSQASGGTDTQYF.

The rearrangement uses TRBV27 and TRBJ2-7, with D possibly matching TRBD1 (6 bases). CDR1 is MNHEY and CDR2 is SMNVEV in the germline V gene (reference sequence). The CDR3 has 15 residues. The V end lost 3 bases, the J end lost 2 bases, and 14 bases lay between the germline ends. CDR3 protein: CASSFNPRGTYEQYF. The CDR3 nucleotides read TGTGCCAGCAGTTTCAACCCCAGGGGAACCTACGAGCAGTACTTC.

The genes are TRBV5-1 and TRBJ2-3; TRBD2 matches at 16 bases. CDR1 and CDR2 (germline): SGHRS, YFSETQ. CDR3 size: 17 residues. Unmatched junction bases numbered 6, after V lost 3 bases and J lost 5 bases. In DNA form, the CDR3 reads TGCGCCAGCAGCTGGGGACTAGCGGGAGGGCCTATAGATACGCAGTATTTT. Protein sequence: CASSWGLAGGPIDTQYF.

This rearrangement joins TRBV6-5 to TRBJ2-1, with D tentatively TRBD2 (6 bases). V dropped 5 bases and J dropped 3 bases, with 8 bases sitting between them. This CDR3 contains 13 residues. CDR1 and CDR2 (germline): MNHEY, SVGAGI. The CDR3 is CASSPGLYNEQFF. The DNA for the CDR3 is TGTGCCAGCAGTCCGGGACTCTACAATGAGCAGTTCTTC.

In this sample, this clone turned up a few times. This rearrangement joins TRBV19 to TRBJ1-5; 7 nucleotides agree with TRBD1. This CDR3 region has 14 residues. V was clipped by 1 base and J by 7 bases; unmatched bases: 4. The germline V gene has CDR1 LNHDA and CDR2 SQIVND (reference sequence). The CDR3 DNA is TGTGCCAGTAGTATAGGGTCAGGGGGGCAGCCCCAGCATTTT. Amino acid sequence: CASSIGSGGQPQHF. Variable domain in full (rest from reference TRBV19 and TRBJ1-5): DGGITQSPKYLFRKEGQNVTLSCEQNLNHDAMYWYRQDPGQGLRLIYYSQIVNDFQKGDIAEGYSVSREKKESFPLTVTSAQKNPTAFYLCASSIGSGGQPQHFGDGTRLSIL.

This chain joins TRBV28 and TRBJ2-2, with a tentative D call TRBD2 (6 bases). The CDR3 runs 14 residues. CDR1 and CDR2 from the germline V gene are MDHEN and SYDVKM. The ends were cut back, 9 bases at V and 6 bases at J, with 17 bases in the middle. The CDR3 sequence: CARISGEVSGELFF. The CDR3 nucleotides read TGTGCCAGAATTAGCGGAGAGGTGTCCGGGGAGCTGTTTTTT.

The V gene is TRBV11-3, the J gene TRBJ2-2; no clear D. Germline CDR1 is SGHNT and CDR2 is YENEEA. The CDR3 is made up of 13 amino acids. Trimming stripped 5 bases from V and 6 bases from J, with 10 bases between. The CDR3 bases are TGTGCCAGCAGCCCCCATGGCCCCGGGGAGCTGTTTTTT. Translation: CASSPHGPGELFF.

This clone has a single count. This rearrangement joins TRBV2 to TRBJ2-2, with D possibly being TRBD1 (6 bases). CDR3 size: 12 residues. Germline CDR1 reads SNHLY; CDR2 reads FYNNEI. V lost 6 bases, J lost 13 bases, and 15 bases lay in between. CDR3 in amino acids: CASREIQGRLFF. CDR3 nucleotides: TGTGCCAGCAGGGAAATACAGGGCAGGCTGTTTTTT.

The V call is TRBV28, the J call TRBJ2-3; 9 bases map to TRBD1. The CDR3 runs 16 residues. Germline V gives CDR1 MDHEN, CDR2 SYDVKM. Trimming at V came to 8 bases and at J to 3 bases, leaving 12 bases not matched to a gene. CDR3 region: CASDDPGTGITDTQYF. In DNA, the CDR3 is TGTGCCAGCGACGACCCCGGGACAGGGATTACAGATACGCAGTATTTT.

This chain connects TRBV15 to TRBJ1-2, with TRBD1 as a possible D gene (6 bases). V was shortened by 6 bases and J by 8 bases, with 16 bases between the two germline ends. Germline CDR1 is LNHNV and CDR2 is YYDKDF (reference sequence). The CDR3 extends over 13 amino acids. DNA for the CDR3: TGTGCCACCAGTCCGGGACAACTCGAAGGCTACACCTTC. This gives the protein CATSPGQLEGYTF.

The chain couples TRBV6-5 to TRBJ2-1; possibly TRBD2 for D (5 bases). Looked up from germline, CDR1 is MNHEY and CDR2 is SVGAGI. The CDR3 is 15 amino acids. V lost 2 bases to trimming and J lost 0 bases, with 8 bases between them. The DNA for the CDR3 is TGTGCCAGCAGTTACAAGCGGTACTCCTACAATGAGCAGTTCTTC. Amino acids: CASSYKRYSYNEQFF.

The chain links TRBV28 to TRBJ1-4, with D possibly TRBD1 on 5 matching bases. V lost 1 base to trimming and J lost 8 bases, with 14 bases between them. The CDR3 has 15 amino acids. Per the germline V gene, CDR1 is MDHEN and CDR2 is SYDVKM. The CDR3: CASSLLGEEYEKLFF. In nucleotides, the CDR3 is TGTGCCAGCAGTTTATTAGGGGAGGAATACGAAAAACTGTTTTTT.

The chain carries TRBV6-1 and TRBJ2-7; D possibly corresponds to TRBD2 (6 bases). This CDR3 is built from 15 residues. Germline loops: CDR1 MNHNS, CDR2 SASEGT. The V end lost 6 bases, the J end lost 0 bases, and 15 bases lay between the germline ends. The CDR3 nucleotides are TGTGCCAGCAGCTCTTTCGGGGGTTCCTCCTACGAGCAGTACTTC. It specifies CASSSFGGSSYEQYF.

This CDR3 is CASSVAWNTEAFF. DNA of the CDR3: TGTGCCAGCAGCGTAGCCTGGAACACTGAAGCTTTCTTT. V gene TRBV9 combines with J gene TRBJ1-1, with D hard to call. Germline CDR1 SGDLS, CDR2 YYNGEE. This CDR3 is built from 13 residues. Trimming removed 0 bases from V and 1 base from J, with 4 bases in between. The full variable domain, completed using reference TRBV9 and TRBJ1-1, is DSGVTQTPKHLITATGQRVTLRCSPRSGDLSVYWYQQSLDQGLQFLIQYYNGEERAKGNILERFSAQQFPDLHSELNLSSLELGDSALYFCASSVAWNTEAFFGQGTRLTVV.

The chain joins TRBV29-1 to TRBJ1-2; D not resolved. The CDR3 consists of 13 residues. Germline CDR1 SQVTM, CDR2 ANQGSEA. V was clipped by 2 bases and J by 5 bases, with 12 bases between them. CDR3 sequence: CSVESSGGYGYTF. CDR3 DNA: TGCAGCGTTGAAAGTAGTGGCGGATATGGCTACACCTTC. The complete variable domain, with remaining parts taken from reference TRBV29-1 and TRBJ1-2, reads SAVISQKPSRDICQRGTSLTIQCQVDSQVTMMFWYRQQPGQSLTLIATANQGSEATYESGFVIDKFPISRPNLTFSTLTVSNMSPEDSSIYLCSVESSGGYGYTFGSGTRLTVV.

The chain carries TRBV11-2 and TRBJ1-3; the D is unclear. Germline V lookup: CDR1 SGHAT, CDR2 FQNNGV. The CDR3 is made up of 16 amino acids. V was pared by 0 bases and J by 0 bases, with 9 bases between. The CDR3 loop reads CASSLDARSSGNTIYF. The CDR3 DNA follows: TGTGCCAGCAGCTTAGATGCGCGGTCCTCTGGAAACACCATATATTTT.

This clone was observed a single time. CDR3 nucleotide sequence: TGTGCCAGCAGTGAAGACACAAGGTACAATGAGCAGTTCTTC. It translates to CASSEDTRYNEQFF. The V call is TRBV25-1, the J call TRBJ2-1; D is uncertain. The CDR3 loop spans 14 amino acids. Germline lookup yields CDR1 MGHDK and CDR2 SYGVNS. Trimming removed 2 bases at V and 4 bases at J, with 9 bases between.

J is TRBJ1-2 and V is TRBV5-4; a possible D gene is TRBD1 (5 bases). The CDR3 is 14 amino acids. Looked up from germline, CDR1 is SGHNT and CDR2 is YYREEE (reference sequence). Deletions cut 1 base from V and 5 bases from J, with 12 bases between. The CDR3 here is CASSLPGIWYGYTF. The CDR3 DNA reads TGTGCCAGCAGCTTGCCAGGGATTTGGTATGGCTACACCTTC.

This chain connects TRBV25-1 to TRBJ2-6; D remains unclear. Between the trimmed V and J ends, which lost 4 bases and 0 bases, there was a span of 4 bases. CDR1 and CDR2 (germline): MGHDK, SYGVNS. The CDR3 is made up of 14 amino acids. The DNA for the CDR3 is TGTGCCAGCAGTGGTAGCTCTGGGGCCAACGTCCTGACTTTC. This translates into CASSGSSGANVLTF. The whole variable domain, filled in from reference TRBV25-1 and TRBJ2-6, reads EADIYQTPRYLVIGTGKKITLECSQTMGHDKMYWYQQDPGMELHLIHYSYGVNSTEKGDLSSESTVSRIRTEHFPLTLESARPSHTSQYLCASSGSSGANVLTFGAGSRLTVL.